This TCR beta chain came from a study of control samples from healthy donors and cancer patients. Profiled with immunoSEQ multiplex PCR; TCRdb holds only in-frame clones, not every one. The sample yields 150,000 to 200,000 clones, roughly 92% seen once. V was clipped by 4 bases and J by 7 bases, with 14 bases between them. CDR3 size: 14 residues. CDR1 SGDLS and CDR2 YYNGEE come from the germline V gene. The sequence came from a young man in good health. The chain carries TRBV9 and TRBJ1-4, with D maybe TRBD1 (5 bases). The source material was blood. The CDR3 DNA is TGTGCCAGCAGCCCCCGGGGGGGAAGTGAAAAACTGTTTTTT. Translated, it gives CASSPRGGSEKLFF.